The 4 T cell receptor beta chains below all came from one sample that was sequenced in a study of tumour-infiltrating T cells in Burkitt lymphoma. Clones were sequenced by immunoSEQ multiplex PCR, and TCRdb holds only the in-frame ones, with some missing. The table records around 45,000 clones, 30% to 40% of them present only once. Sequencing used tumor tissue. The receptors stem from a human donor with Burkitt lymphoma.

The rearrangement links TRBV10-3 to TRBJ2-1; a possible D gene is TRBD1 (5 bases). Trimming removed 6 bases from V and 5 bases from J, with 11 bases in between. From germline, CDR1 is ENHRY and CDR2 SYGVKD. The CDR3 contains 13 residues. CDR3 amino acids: CAIRIVQDNEQFF. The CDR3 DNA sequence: TGTGCCATCAGGATAGTACAGGACAATGAGCAGTTCTTC.

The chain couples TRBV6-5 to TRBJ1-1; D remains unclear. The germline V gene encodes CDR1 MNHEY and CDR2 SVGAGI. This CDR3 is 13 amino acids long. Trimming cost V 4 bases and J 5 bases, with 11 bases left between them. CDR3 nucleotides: TGTGCCAGCAGTTCCGACATTCGGACTGAAGCTTTCTTT. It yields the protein CASSSDIRTEAFF.

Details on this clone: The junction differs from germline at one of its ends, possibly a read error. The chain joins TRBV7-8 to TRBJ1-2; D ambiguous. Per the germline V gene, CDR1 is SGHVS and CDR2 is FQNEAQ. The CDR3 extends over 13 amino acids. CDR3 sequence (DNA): TGTGCCAGCAGCACCTATTTGACGGCCCCTCCTAGCTTC. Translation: CASSTYLTAPPSF.

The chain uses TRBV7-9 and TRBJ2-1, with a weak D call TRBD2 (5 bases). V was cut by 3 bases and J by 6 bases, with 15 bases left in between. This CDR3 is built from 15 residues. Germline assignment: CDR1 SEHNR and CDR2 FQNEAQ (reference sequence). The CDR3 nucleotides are TGTGCCAGCAGCTTCGGACTTACCTTTGGCAATGAGCAGTTCTTC. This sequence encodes CASSFGLTFGNEQFF.